Presented here are 22 T cell receptor beta chains from one specimen sequenced in a study of technical replicates of blood from several donors. Produced via immunoSEQ multiplex PCR; TCRdb's table is partial and in-frame only. Seen here are approximately 95,000 clones, roughly 95% observed once, and the top ten hold roughly 0.33%. Input material: T cells isolated from PBMCs. The origin of the receptors is a human donor in good health.

V usage is TRBV19 and J usage is TRBJ2-5, with D uncertain. There are 14 residues in the CDR3. CDR1 and CDR2 from the germline V gene are LNHDA and SQIVND (reference sequence). V lost 2 bases, J lost 5 bases, and 12 bases lay in between. DNA of the CDR3: TGTGCCAGTAGTATAAGCCCCAATTGGGAGACCCAGTACTTC. Its translation: CASSISPNWETQYF. Variable domain in full (rest from reference TRBV19 and TRBJ2-5): DGGITQSPKYLFRKEGQNVTLSCEQNLNHDAMYWYRQDPGQGLRLIYYSQIVNDFQKGDIAEGYSVSREKKESFPLTVTSAQKNPTAFYLCASSISPNWETQYFGPGTRLLVL.

The chain recombines TRBV5-6 with TRBJ2-7, with 7 bases identical to TRBD1. This CDR3 region has 14 residues. With V trimmed by 0 bases and J by 6 bases, 6 bases remained unmatched. CDR1 and CDR2 (germline): SGHDT, YYEEEE. DNA for the CDR3: TGTGCCAGCAGCTTGGACAGGGGAATTAGCGAGCAGTACTTC. Encoded protein: CASSLDRGISEQYF. Combining the CDR3 with reference TRBV5-6 and TRBJ2-7 gives the whole variable domain DAGVTQSPTHLIKTRGQQVTLRCSPKSGHDTVSWYQQALGQGPQFIFQYYEEEERQRGNFPDRFSGHQFPNYSSELNVNALLLGDSALYLCASSLDRGISEQYFGPGTRLTVT.

The chain recombines TRBV5-4 with TRBJ2-1, with D possibly being TRBD2 (6 bases). The CDR3 covers 13 residues. In germline, CDR1 is SGHNT, CDR2 YYREEE (reference sequence). The V end was cut by 4 bases, the J end by 8 bases, with 13 bases between. CDR3 nucleotide sequence: TGTGCCAGCAGCCGTCTAGCGTCGGATGAGCAGTTCTTC. Encoded protein: CASSRLASDEQFF.

The chain is built from TRBV5-5 and TRBJ2-1; 10 bases agree with TRBD2. The germline V gene has CDR1 SGHKS and CDR2 YYEKEE (reference sequence). J was trimmed by 1 base and V by 5 bases; bases with no gene match: 6. The CDR3 is 16 amino acids. The CDR3 coding sequence is TGTGCCAGCAGTGCTATAGCGGGAGGATCCTACAATGAGCAGTTCTTC. This codes for CASSAIAGGSYNEQFF.

The chain joins TRBV28 to TRBJ1-1; the D is unclear. The CDR3 extends over 12 amino acids. CDR1 is MDHEN and CDR2 is SYDVKM in the germline V gene. V shed 10 bases and J shed 5 bases, with 14 bases lying between them. The CDR3 region is CAIWYRGTEAFF. CDR3 DNA: TGTGCCATCTGGTACCGGGGTACTGAAGCTTTCTTT.

This rearrangement joins TRBV6-1 to TRBJ2-7, with D possibly TRBD1 on 5 matching bases. Trimming took 2 bases from V and 1 from J, leaving 9 bases between them. This CDR3 is 14 amino acids long. Germline CDR1 and CDR2: MNHNS and SASEGT. The CDR3 protein is CASSETGLSYEQYF. The DNA for the CDR3 is TGTGCCAGCAGTGAAACAGGATTGTCCTACGAGCAGTACTTC.

This clone was detected once. The chain uses TRBV5-6 and TRBJ2-1; 8 positions match TRBD2. J was trimmed by 14 bases and V by 2 bases; bases with no gene match: 3. There are 11 residues in the CDR3. Germline V CDR1 and CDR2: SGHDT, YYEEEE. The CDR3 DNA sequence: TGTGCCAGCAGCTTAGCGGGAGAGGAGTTCTTC. This encodes CASSLAGEEFF.

V usage is TRBV10-3 and J usage is TRBJ2-1; no definite D call. CDR1 and CDR2 from the germline V gene are ENHRY and SYGVKD. The CDR3 is 13 residues long. The V and J ends lost 4 bases and 5 bases respectively, with 9 bases between them. CDR3 coding DNA: TGTGCCATCAGTGTTTACCGGGACAATGAGCAGTTCTTC. Translation: CAISVYRDNEQFF.

The gene calls are TRBV28 and TRBJ2-7, with TRBD2 matching over 7 bases. V lost 7 bases to trimming and J lost 4 bases; unmatched junction nucleotides: 7. The length of the CDR3 is 13 residues. The germline CDR1 and CDR2 sequences are MDHEN and SYDVKM. DNA of the CDR3: TGTGCCAGCACAGGACTAGTTGGATACGAGCAGTACTTC. This gives the protein CASTGLVGYEQYF.

The chain carries TRBV28 and TRBJ1-2; 7 bases are shared with TRBD1. Germline V gene data show CDR1 as MDHEN and CDR2 as SYDVKM. The trim removed 4 bases at V and 2 bases at J, leaving 10 bases unmatched. The CDR3 has 16 amino acids. The CDR3 here is CASSSVTYRGNYGYTF. The CDR3, as DNA: TGTGCCAGCAGTTCCGTAACTTACAGGGGAAACTATGGCTACACCTTC.

This sequence joins TRBV19 and TRBJ2-2; D is undetermined. The CDR3 is 13 residues long. The germline CDR1 and CDR2 sequences are LNHDA and SQIVND (reference sequence). V lost 4 bases and J lost 1, with 4 bases in between. The CDR3 nucleotides read TGTGCCAGTAGTACGGTGAACACCGGGGAGCTGTTTTTT. It yields the protein CASSTVNTGELFF.

J is TRBJ2-7 and V is TRBV4-1, with D maybe TRBD2 (5 bases). Germline-derived CDR1 and CDR2 are MGHRA and YSYEKL. Trimming took off 4 bases at V and 6 bases at J, with 10 bases between the two ends. The CDR3 runs 12 residues. CDR3 DNA sequence: TGCGCCAGCAGCCTTGTTGAGGGCGAGCAGTACTTC. Residues: CASSLVEGEQYF.

The chain uses TRBV5-6 and TRBJ2-2; a possible D gene is TRBD2 (6 bases). Per the germline V gene, CDR1 is SGHDT and CDR2 is YYEEEE. The germline V and J ends were trimmed by 2 bases and 1 base, with 12 bases remaining between them. This CDR3 comprises 16 residues. The CDR3 protein is CASSLYPSVNTGELFF. The CDR3 DNA reads as TGTGCCAGCAGCTTATATCCTAGCGTGAACACCGGGGAGCTGTTTTTT.

The CDR3 protein is CASSHGTGGYNEQFF. The CDR3 bases are TGTGCCAGTAGTCACGGGACCGGGGGGTACAATGAGCAGTTCTTC. This chain connects TRBV19 to TRBJ2-1; 7 bases fit TRBD2. Per germline, CDR1 LNHDA and CDR2 SQIVND (reference sequence). V trimming: 5 bases; J trimming: 4 bases; junction bases outside the gene matches: 8. The CDR3 runs to 15 residues.

About this clone itself: One end of the junction varies from germline; a read error may be responsible. The chain links TRBV28 to TRBJ1-5, with 8 nucleotides matching TRBD1. Per germline, CDR1 MDHEN and CDR2 SYDVKM. The CDR3 loop spans 15 amino acids. The CDR3 sequence is CASTTRDRSYQPQHF. The CDR3, as DNA: TGCGCCAGCACCACCCGGGACAGGTCTTATCAGCCCCAGCATTTT. The full variable domain, completed using reference TRBV28 and TRBJ1-5, is DVKVTQSSRYLVKRTGEKVFLECVQDMDHENMFWYRQDPGLGLRLIYFSYDVKMKEKGDIPEGYSVSREKKERFSLILESASTNQTSMYLCASTTRDRSYQPQHFGDGTRLSIL.

This rearrangement joins TRBV6-4 to TRBJ2-6; perhaps TRBD1 as D (6 bases). This CDR3 region has 15 residues. V lost 3 bases and J 4 bases, leaving 10 bases between the germline ends. CDR1 MRHNA and CDR2 SNTAGT come from the germline V gene. In DNA form, the CDR3 reads TGTGCCAGCAGTGAAGCAGGGGCCGGGGCCAACGTCCTGACTTTC. This translates into CASSEAGAGANVLTF.

J is TRBJ2-3 and V is TRBV4-1; D is uncertain. CDR3 size: 15 residues. V lost 6 bases, J lost 4 bases, and 17 bases lay in between. Germline-derived CDR1 and CDR2 are MGHRA and YSYEKL. The CDR3 nucleotides read TGCGCCAGCAGGAAAGAAAGCGTCGGTCCAGATACGCAGTATTTT. It translates to CASRKESVGPDTQYF.

This chain links TRBV5-1 with TRBJ2-1; 10 nucleotides match TRBD2. V dropped 3 bases and J dropped 5; count of bases not matched to a gene: 5. Germline V CDR1 and CDR2: SGHRS, YFSETQ. This CDR3 spans 15 amino acids. CDR3: CASSSLAGADNEQFF. CDR3 sequence (DNA): TGCGCCAGCAGCTCCCTAGCGGGAGCTGACAATGAGCAGTTCTTC.

This clone was recorded a few times. This chain links TRBV18 with TRBJ1-5; D call uncertain. The V gene lost 2 bases and the J gene lost 0 bases, with 5 bases spanning the gap. The germline CDR1 and CDR2 sequences are KGHSH and LQKENI. This CDR3 region has 14 residues. The DNA for the CDR3 is TGTGCCAGCTCACCAGAGATTAGCAATCAGCCCCAGCATTTT. Translation: CASSPEISNQPQHF.

The genes are TRBV27 and TRBJ2-5; perhaps TRBD2 as D (5 bases). CDR1 is MNHEY and CDR2 is SMNVEV in the germline V gene (reference sequence). V lost 0 bases and J 5 bases, leaving 13 bases between the germline ends. CDR3 length: 15 residues. The CDR3 region has the DNA TGTGCCAGCAGTTTATCCGGGCTCCCGGGGGAGACCCAGTACTTC. It codes for CASSLSGLPGETQYF.

The chain joins TRBV4-3 to TRBJ1-1; TRBD1 matches at 7 bases. In germline, CDR1 is LGHNA, CDR2 YSLEER. CDR3 length: 14 amino acids. Trimming took 4 bases from V and 6 from J; bases not matched to a gene: 8. The CDR3 spells CASSPDREIAEAFF. CDR3 nucleotides: TGCGCCAGCAGCCCCGACAGGGAGATCGCTGAAGCTTTCTTT.

The rearrangement uses TRBV6-5 and TRBJ1-1; tentative D call: TRBD1 (5 bases). Between the trimmed V and J ends, which lost 6 bases and 10 bases, there was a span of 18 bases. Germline CDR1 reads MNHEY; CDR2 reads SVGAGI. The CDR3 runs 13 residues. CDR3 nucleotide sequence: TGTGCCAGCAGCGCCCCGGGGGAGTTGAGAGCTTTCTTT. This gives the protein CASSAPGELRAFF.